The sequence of this T cell receptor (beta chain) was determined in a study of identical twins. The germline gives CDR1 DFQATT, CDR2 SNEGSKA (reference sequence). V dropped 0 bases and J dropped 1 base, with 8 bases sitting between them. CDR3 length: 14 residues. A universal primer site was incorporated via template switching, and the cDNA contained unique molecular identifiers. TCRdb recomputed calls from the 5' RACE reads with MiXCR, one row per CDR3 protein. The data hold 500,000 to 650,000 distinct CDR3 sequences, with roughly 6.6% observed a single time. Whole-study findings and limits: Cord blood beta clonotypes present at high abundance carried fewer insertions; no such pattern appeared in memory repertoires. Researchers reported excess low generation probability among twin-shared out-of-frame alpha sequences.

In the case of this clonotype: Its specificity is not known.

The same data also went into a second study, on yellow fever vaccine responses in identical twins.

This sequence joins TRBV20-1 and TRBJ2-3; D uncertain. Sequenced sample: PBMCs. The receptor was isolated from a woman between 18 and 29 years old in good health. CDR3 nucleotides: TGCAGTGCTAGAGAGGGCGTAGGCACAGATACGCAGTATTTT. This gives the protein CSAREGVGTDTQYF.